A selection of T cell receptor beta chains follows, all from one sample in a study of early T cells in non-severe SARS-CoV-2 infection. TCRdb redid the calling of the 5' RACE reads with MiXCR, one entry per CDR3 protein. Of 17,000 or so distinct CDR3 sequences in the sample, 4.5% to 6% were seen once. The sequencing used whole blood, collected at baseline. The receptors were sampled from an adult who was a healthcare worker with PCR-confirmed SARS-CoV-2 infection or an uninfected control (not recorded which). CDR3s include the opening cysteine and the closing phenylalanine or tryptophan. A D gene is named only where the DNA matches it firmly. The listing skips clone size in some rows; elsewhere it reads once, few, many or a size class.

clone size: medium-sized; J gene: TRBJ1-1; D gene: NA; V gene: TRBV20-1; CDR3 DNA: TGCAGTGCTAGAAGGGGCGGAAACACTGAAGCTTTCTTT; CDR3 protein: CSARRGGNTEAFF
clone size: many; J gene: TRBJ2-3; D gene: NA; V gene: TRBV11-3; CDR3 DNA: TGTGCCAGCAGCCTCGGACAGCCGGGTCGGGATACGCAGTATTTT; CDR3 protein: CASSLGQPGRDTQYF
clone size: few; J gene: TRBJ2-2; D gene: NA; V gene: TRBV29-1; CDR3 DNA: TGCAGCGTTGGGCCGAACACCGGGGAGCTGTTTTTT; CDR3 protein: CSVGPNTGELFF
clone size: many; J gene: TRBJ2-7; D gene: TRBD2; V gene: TRBV7-2; CDR3 DNA: TGTGCCAGCAGCTCCTCCATACCTAGCGGGGTGTACGAGCAGTACTTC; CDR3 protein: CASSSSIPSGVYEQYF
clone size: many; J gene: TRBJ2-1; D gene: TRBD2; V gene: TRBV19; CDR3 DNA: TGTGCCAGCGTCTCCCGGGGGGGCAACAATGAGCAGTTCTTC; CDR3 protein: CASVSRGGNNEQFF
clone size: many; J gene: TRBJ1-2; D gene: TRBD1; V gene: TRBV27; CDR3 DNA: TGTGCCAGCAGTTTAAACGTACTGACAGGGATCATCTATGGCTACACCTTC; CDR3 protein: CASSLNVLTGIIYGYTF
clone size: NA; J gene: TRBJ1-5; D gene: NA; V gene: TRBV5-5; CDR3 DNA: TGTGCCAGCAGCTTGTGGGAAAATCAGCCCCAGCATTTT; CDR3 protein: CASSLWENQPQHF
clone size: few; J gene: TRBJ1-1; D gene: TRBD1; V gene: TRBV12-3/TRBV12-4; CDR3 DNA: TGTGCCAGCAGGCCGATACAGGGGGAGCACACTGAAGCTTTCTTT; CDR3 protein: CASRPIQGEHTEAFF
clone size: many; J gene: TRBJ1-6; D gene: NA; V gene: TRBV6-6; CDR3 DNA: TGTGCCAGCAGTTACTCGCGGGGGGCTTGGAATTCACCCCTCCACTTT; CDR3 protein: CASSYSRGAWNSPLHF
clone size: NA; J gene: TRBJ2-5; D gene: NA; V gene: TRBV7-8; CDR3 DNA: TGTGCCAGCAGCTTGTCGGGGAATTCCCCCCAAGAGACCCAGTACTTC; CDR3 protein: CASSLSGNSPQETQYF
clone size: many; J gene: TRBJ2-5; D gene: NA; V gene: TRBV20-1; CDR3 DNA: TGCAGTGCTAGATGGCAAGAGACCCAGTACTTC; CDR3 protein: CSARWQETQYF
clone size: many; J gene: TRBJ2-7; D gene: TRBD1; V gene: TRBV7-9; CDR3 DNA: TGTGCCAGCAGCGCCGGGACAGGGATCTACGAGCAGTACTTC; CDR3 protein: CASSAGTGIYEQYF
clone size: many; J gene: TRBJ2-7; D gene: NA; V gene: TRBV7-9; CDR3 DNA: TGTGCCAGCAGCTCCGATCTCCGGGACTCGAGCTCCTACGAGCAGTACTTC; CDR3 protein: CASSSDLRDSSSYEQYF
clone size: many; J gene: TRBJ1-1; D gene: NA; V gene: TRBV18; CDR3 DNA: TGTGCCAGCTCATCAGTGAGACAGGCTCAAGCTTTCTTT; CDR3 protein: CASSSVRQAQAFF
clone size: many; J gene: TRBJ1-4; D gene: NA; V gene: TRBV5-5; CDR3 DNA: TGTGCCAGCAGCTTGGAAGTGGAGAGTGAAAAACTGTTTTTT; CDR3 protein: CASSLEVESEKLFF
clone size: many; J gene: TRBJ2-1; D gene: NA; V gene: TRBV7-3; CDR3 DNA: TGTGCCAGCAGCTTGAACTCCTACAATGAGCAGTTCTTC; CDR3 protein: CASSLNSYNEQFF
clone size: many; J gene: TRBJ1-2; D gene: TRBD1; V gene: TRBV5-4; CDR3 DNA: TGTGCCAGCACCCTACCGGGACAGAGACTCTATGGCTACACCTTC; CDR3 protein: CASTLPGQRLYGYTF
clone size: NA; J gene: TRBJ1-1; D gene: NA; V gene: TRBV6-5; CDR3 DNA: TGTGCCAGCAGGGAGGATATGAACACTGAAGCTTTCTTT; CDR3 protein: CASREDMNTEAFF
clone size: medium-sized; J gene: TRBJ1-5; D gene: NA; V gene: TRBV5-5; CDR3 DNA: TGTGCCAGCACCTTCGGAAATTTAGGGCCCCAGCATTTT; CDR3 protein: CASTFGNLGPQHF
clone size: medium-sized; J gene: TRBJ2-1; D gene: TRBD1; V gene: TRBV20-1; CDR3 DNA: TGCAGTGCTAAGCAGGACAGGGGGACCTACAATGAGCAGTTCTTC; CDR3 protein: CSAKQDRGTYNEQFF
clone size: many; J gene: TRBJ2-3; D gene: NA; V gene: TRBV7-9; CDR3 DNA: TGTGCCACCGGGACGGACACAGATACGCAGTATTTT; CDR3 protein: CATGTDTDTQYF
clone size: many; J gene: TRBJ2-3; D gene: NA; V gene: TRBV5-4; CDR3 DNA: TGTGCCAGCAGCTTATATGAGGGAGGCACAGATACGCAGTATTTT; CDR3 protein: CASSLYEGGTDTQYF
clone size: many; J gene: TRBJ2-6; D gene: TRBD1; V gene: TRBV7-3; CDR3 DNA: TGTGCCAGCAGCTCGCAGGGGGCCGCCATCTCTGGGGCCAACGTCCTGACTTTC; CDR3 protein: CASSSQGAAISGANVLTF
clone size: many; J gene: TRBJ1-1; D gene: NA; V gene: TRBV5-1; CDR3 DNA: TGCGCCAGCAGCGTAGACCCGAACACTGAAGCTTTCTTT; CDR3 protein: CASSVDPNTEAFF
clone size: many; J gene: TRBJ2-4; D gene: NA; V gene: TRBV15; CDR3 DNA: TGTGCCACCAAGACTCAGGGGAAAAACATTCAGTACTTC; CDR3 protein: CATKTQGKNIQYF
clone size: NA; J gene: TRBJ1-5; D gene: NA; V gene: TRBV2; CDR3 DNA: TGTGCCAGCACCCCCGGACAGAAATTACCATCAGCCCAGCATTTT; CDR3 protein: CASTPGQKLPSAQHF
clone size: many; J gene: TRBJ1-2; D gene: NA; V gene: TRBV29-1; CDR3 DNA: TGCAGGCTCTCTCCGGGCAGGGTCTATGGCTACACCTTC; CDR3 protein: CRLSPGRVYGYTF
clone size: medium-sized; J gene: TRBJ2-1; D gene: NA; V gene: TRBV3-1; CDR3 DNA: TGTGCCAGCAGCAGGACGAGCTCCTACAATGAGCAGTTCTTC; CDR3 protein: CASSRTSSYNEQFF
clone size: few; J gene: TRBJ1-5; D gene: NA; V gene: TRBV6-5; CDR3 DNA: TGTGCCAGCAGTTACGACAGCTCCAATCAGCCCCAGCATTTT; CDR3 protein: CASSYDSSNQPQHF
clone size: NA; J gene: TRBJ2-3; D gene: TRBD1; V gene: TRBV7-9; CDR3 DNA: TGTGCCAGCTCTCGGGACAGCCTGGACCCCGGCACAGATACGCAGTATTTT; CDR3 protein: CASSRDSLDPGTDTQYF
clone size: many; J gene: TRBJ2-1; D gene: TRBD1; V gene: TRBV11-2; CDR3 DNA: TGTGCCAGCAGCTTCGGGACAGATGCCAATGAGCAGTTCTTC; CDR3 protein: CASSFGTDANEQFF